Following are 10 T cell receptor beta chains from one sample sequenced in a study of molecular identifiers for immune sequencing clone quantification. TCRdb fed the PCR reads into MiXCR, producing one record per CDR3 protein. This sample has 490,000 or so distinct CDR3 sequences, with around 23% found just once. Sequencing was done on a sample of naive CD8+ T cells from blood, with Jurkat cell RNA spiked in. This sample's subset: FACS-sorted CD8+CD4-CCR7+CD45RA+ naive T cells. These TCRs come from a human donor in good health. Some libraries in this study had Jurkat cell RNA spiked in.

This clonotype was recorded at least ten times. The chain links TRBV9 to TRBJ2-3; 9 positions agree with TRBD2. The length of the CDR3 is 15 residues. In germline, CDR1 is SGDLS, CDR2 YYNGEE. V lost 0 bases, J lost 2 bases, and 1 base stayed unmatched. CDR3 loop: CASSVGLAATDTQYF. The CDR3, as DNA: TGTGCCAGCAGCGTAGGACTAGCGGCCACAGATACGCAGTATTTT. The whole variable domain, remainder taken from reference TRBV9 and TRBJ2-3, is DSGVTQTPKHLITATGQRVTLRCSPRSGDLSVYWYQQSLDQGLQFLIQYYNGEERAKGNILERFSAQQFPDLHSELNLSSLELGDSALYFCASSVGLAATDTQYFGPGTRLTVL.

Comments on this clonotype: Possible read error: a much larger clone is one base away. The rearrangement links TRBV7-3 to TRBJ2-7, with no clear D. CDR3 length: 13 amino acids. Germline CDR1 reads SGHTA; CDR2 reads FQGTGA. In DNA, the CDR3 is TGTGCCAGCAGCACAGTAGCCGCCCCGGAGCACTACTTC. This sequence encodes CASSTVAAPEHYF.

Note on this clonotype: Being one base from a much bigger clone, this may be a read error. This chain connects TRBV7-3 to TRBJ2-2, with TRBD2 matching 8 bases. The CDR3 consists of 17 residues. The germline V gene has CDR1 SGHTA and CDR2 FQGTGA. CDR3 residues: CANSPPPGLGSLGELFF. DNA of the CDR3: TGTGCCAACAGCCCGCCACCGGGACTAGGAAGCCTGGGGGAGCTGTTTTTT.

The table lists this clonotype with a few counts. The chain carries TRBV7-9 and TRBJ2-7, with D possibly matching TRBD2 (5 bases). The CDR3 is 14 amino acids. CDR1 and CDR2 from the germline V gene are SEHNR and FQNEAQ (reference sequence). V lost 5 bases, J lost 6 bases, and 17 bases lay in between. As DNA, the CDR3 is TGTGCCAGCAGCCCCTCGGCTAGCCTACGCGAGCAGTACTTC. Its translation: CASSPSASLREQYF.

This clonotype was counted many times. The chain recombines TRBV7-2 with TRBJ1-4; a weak D match, TRBD1 (6 bases). The CDR3 is 17 residues long. Trimming left V 2 bases short and J 6 bases short, with 19 bases between. Germline V lookup: CDR1 SGHTA, CDR2 FQGNSA. The CDR3 reads CASSLSFYARGHEKLFF. DNA for the CDR3: TGTGCCAGCAGCTTAAGTTTTTATGCCAGGGGCCATGAAAAACTGTTTTTT.

This clonotype showed up many times. This sequence joins TRBV5-6 and TRBJ2-3; D is tentatively TRBD1 or TRBD2 (6 bases each). Germline CDR1 reads SGHDT; CDR2 reads YYEEEE. V dropped 2 bases and J dropped 5 bases, with 18 bases sitting between them. The CDR3 totals 16 residues. Written as DNA, the CDR3 is TGTGCCAGCAGCTTTTGGGGGGCGCGTGATGGAGATACGCAGTATTTT. Protein product: CASSFWGARDGDTQYF.

This clonotype was recorded many times. The chain employs TRBV4-3 and TRBJ2-7; a possible D gene is TRBD1 (5 bases). The CDR3 spans 15 residues. Between the trimmed V and J ends, which lost 0 bases and 3 bases, there was a span of 12 bases. Germline V gene lookup returns CDR1 LGHNA and CDR2 YSLEER. The DNA for the CDR3 is TGCGCCAGCAGCCAAGATCGACAGTCCAGCTACGAGCAGTACTTC. It translates to CASSQDRQSSYEQYF.

Regarding this clonotype: It may be a read error: a sequence one base away is much more abundant. The chain carries TRBV28 and TRBJ2-3, with D perhaps TRBD2 (6 bases). The CDR3 has 12 amino acids. V shed 5 bases and J shed 8 bases, with 11 bases lying between them. Germline V gene data show CDR1 as MDHEN and CDR2 as SYDVKM. CDR3 loop: CASSIRGGTQYF. The CDR3 bases are TGTGCCAGCAGTATCCGGGGAGGTACGCAGTATTTT.

Regarding this clonotype: A much larger clone lies a single base off, so this may be a read error. V is TRBV2 and J is TRBJ2-4, with 7 bases identical to TRBD1. Germline CDR1 and CDR2: SNHLY and FYNNEI. This CDR3 comprises 16 residues. CDR3 nucleotides: TGTGCCAGCAGTGCAACCCGGGACAGTTCCAAAAGCATTCAGTACTTC. Protein product: CASSATRDSSKSIQYF.

The J gene is TRBJ1-2, the V gene TRBV4-3; no reliable D call. V dropped 3 bases and J dropped 0 bases, with 11 bases sitting between them. This CDR3 comprises 15 residues. Germline V gene data show CDR1 as LGHNA and CDR2 as YSLEER. CDR3 sequence (DNA): TGCGCCAGCAGCCATGACAAGGGCCCTAACTATGGCTACACCTTC. This gives the protein CASSHDKGPNYGYTF.